A selection of T cell receptor beta chains follows, all from one sample in a study of patients and donors after allogeneic stem cell transplantation. TCRdb ran MiXCR on the RT-PCR reads and lists one entry per CDR3 protein. This table has about a million distinct CDR3 sequences, more than 15% appearing once. The sample was blood, either unsorted or a sorted T cell fraction (not recorded which). Source of these receptors: a human donor who was either an allogeneic HSCT recipient or a stem cell or donor lymphocyte infusion donor (not recorded which). It is not recorded whose cells these are; they may come from a transplant donor. Both conserved end residues are part of each CDR3. A D gene is named only where the DNA matches it firmly. Where a row states a size, it is once, few, many or the class of an expanded clone; other rows omit it.

clone_size j_call v_call d_call cdr3_aa cdr3_nt
many TRBJ2-1 TRBV11-1 . CASSAGLTYNEQFF TGTGCCAGCAGCGCTGGACTTACCTACAATGAGCAGTTCTTC
few TRBJ2-5 TRBV3-1 TRBD1 CASSQEGFGTGETQYF TGTGCCAGCAGCCAAGAGGGGTTCGGGACAGGGGAGACCCAGTACTTC
. TRBJ1-2 TRBV4-3 . CASSQESGVDYGYTF TGCGCCAGCAGCCAAGAATCTGGGGTTGACTATGGCTACACCTTC
. TRBJ2-5 TRBV6-1 TRBD2 CASSGRLAGGLQETQYF TGTGCCAGCAGTGGCCGACTAGCGGGAGGGCTACAAGAGACCCAGTACTTC
few TRBJ2-7 TRBV5-1 . CASSLAGAARTYEQYF TGCGCCAGCAGCTTGGCCGGGGCAGCGAGGACATACGAGCAGTACTTC
few TRBJ1-1 TRBV19 . CASSRGRGASEAFF TGTGCCAGTAGCCGCGGAAGAGGGGCCTCTGAAGCTTTCTTT
many TRBJ2-7 TRBV20-1 TRBD1 CSATGQASYEQYF TGCAGTGCCACCGGACAGGCCTCCTACGAGCAGTACTTC
few TRBJ2-7 TRBV13 TRBD2 CASSLGWTSGIYEQYF TGTGCCAGCAGCTTAGGCTGGACTAGCGGGATTTACGAGCAGTACTTC
few TRBJ2-3 TRBV29-1 . CSVRKGGADTQYF TGCAGCGTAAGAAAGGGGGGCGCGGATACGCAGTATTTT
. TRBJ2-1 TRBV7-9 . CASSSDGQGWGEQFF TGTGCCAGCAGCTCTGACGGGCAAGGATGGGGTGAGCAGTTCTTC
. TRBJ2-3 TRBV10-3 TRBD1 CAMGQMHTDTQYF TGTGCCATGGGACAGATGCACACAGATACGCAGTATTTT
few TRBJ2-7 TRBV25-1 . CASSEPSGGTRAYEQYF TGTGCCAGCAGTGAACCCTCTGGGGGGACGAGGGCTTACGAGCAGTACTTC
. TRBJ2-5 TRBV6-2/TRBV6-3 . CASSYSSIARETQYF TGTGCCAGCAGTTACTCCTCGATCGCCCGGGAGACCCAGTACTTC
few TRBJ2-7 TRBV12-3/TRBV12-4 . CASSSSRKGIYEQYF TGTGCCAGCAGTTCCTCGCGGAAGGGAATCTACGAGCAGTACTTC
few TRBJ2-3 TRBV6-1 . CASSPDEVNTQYF TGTGCCAGCAGTCCCGACGAGGTAAATACGCAGTATTTT
. TRBJ1-4 TRBV5-1 . CASSLYDGEKLFF TGCGCCAGCAGCTTGTATGATGGGGAAAAACTGTTTTTT
. TRBJ1-3 TRBV4-1 . CASSQLGNTIYF TGCGCCAGCAGCCAGCTAGGAAACACCATATATTTT
. TRBJ2-1 TRBV9 . CASSLGSSSNEQFF TGTGCCAGCAGCCTCGGGAGTAGTAGTAATGAGCAGTTCTTC
. TRBJ1-3 TRBV20-1 . CSGRDYSGNTIYF TGCAGTGGTAGGGATTACTCTGGAAACACCATATATTTT
few TRBJ2-7 TRBV5-6 . CASSSWRAVYEQYF TGTGCCAGCAGCAGTTGGCGGGCGGTTTACGAGCAGTACTTC
many TRBJ1-1 TRBV12-3/TRBV12-4 TRBD1 CASSPQGRTEAFF TGTGCCAGCAGTCCACAGGGGAGGACTGAAGCTTTCTTT
. TRBJ1-4 TRBV20-1 . CSAILQGHNEKLFF TGCAGTGCCATTCTACAGGGCCATAATGAAAAACTGTTTTTT
few TRBJ1-2 TRBV11-1 . CASSLAGPPRDGYTF TGTGCCAGCAGCTTAGCGGGACCGCCGCGGGATGGCTACACCTTC
few TRBJ1-1 TRBV6-1 TRBD1 CASTQRDRVMNTEAFF TGTGCCAGCACCCAAAGGGACAGGGTCATGAACACTGAAGCTTTCTTT
. TRBJ1-2 TRBV12-3/TRBV12-4 TRBD1 CASSIRQGAIGGYTF TGTGCCAGCAGTATAAGACAGGGGGCGATCGGTGGCTACACCTTC